In its sample, the clone carrying this T cell receptor beta chain was seen a few times. As yet, its antigen is unknown. Measured with immunoSEQ multiplex PCR; TCRdb has only the in-frame clones, and not every one. This repertoire shows approximately 16,000 clones, approximately 61% found once; its top ten account for approximately 10%. The sample comes from a study of graft-versus-host responses after intestinal transplantation. At the level of the study: Isolated intestinal, liver-intestinal, or multivisceral transplants had been given to the recipients. Anti-thymocyte globulin induction, then tacrolimus and steroids for two to four years, went to all recipients.

The CDR3 sequence is 13 residues long. Per the germline V gene, CDR1 is SGHTA and CDR2 is FQGNSA. The V gene lost 1 base and the J gene lost 2 bases, with 4 bases spanning the gap. Study outcomes and limitations: Elevated graft-versus-host to host-versus-graft clonal ratios in allografts were recorded for patients with graft-donor T cell macrochimerism.

The authors processed graft tissue to release intraepithelial and lamina propria lymphocytes. The sequence came from a human patient who received an intestinal transplant, so some T cells may come from the graft donor. This chain links TRBV7-2 with TRBJ2-3, with no clear D. Material: ileum tissue, obtained almost 700 days after intestinal transplantation. For the CDR3, the DNA is TGTGCCAGCAGCTTAGGGCCCACAGATACGCAGTATTTT. As protein: CASSLGPTDTQYF.